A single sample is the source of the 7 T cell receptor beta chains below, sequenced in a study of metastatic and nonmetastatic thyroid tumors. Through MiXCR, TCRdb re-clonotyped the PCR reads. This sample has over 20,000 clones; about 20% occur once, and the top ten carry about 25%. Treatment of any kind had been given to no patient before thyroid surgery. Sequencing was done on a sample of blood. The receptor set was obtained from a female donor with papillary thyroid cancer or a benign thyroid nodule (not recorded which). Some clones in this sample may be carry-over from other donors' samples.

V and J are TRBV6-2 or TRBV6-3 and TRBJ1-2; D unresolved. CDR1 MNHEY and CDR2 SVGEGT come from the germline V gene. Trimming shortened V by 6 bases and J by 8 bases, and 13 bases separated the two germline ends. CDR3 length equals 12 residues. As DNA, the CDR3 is TGTGCCAGCAGACTCCACGGACTCGGCTACACCTTC. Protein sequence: CASRLHGLGYTF.

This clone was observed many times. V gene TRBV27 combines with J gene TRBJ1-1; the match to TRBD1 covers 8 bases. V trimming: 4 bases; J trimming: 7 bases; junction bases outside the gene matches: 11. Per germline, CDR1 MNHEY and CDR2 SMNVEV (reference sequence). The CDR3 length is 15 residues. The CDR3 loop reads CASSSAGTGFNEAFF. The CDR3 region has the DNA TGTGCCAGCAGTTCCGCGGGGACAGGATTTAATGAAGCTTTCTTT.

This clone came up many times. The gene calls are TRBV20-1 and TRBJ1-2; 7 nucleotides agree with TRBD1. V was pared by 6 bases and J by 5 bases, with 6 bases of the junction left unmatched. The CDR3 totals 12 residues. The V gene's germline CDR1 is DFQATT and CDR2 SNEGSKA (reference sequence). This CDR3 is CSASETGYGYTF. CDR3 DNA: TGCAGTGCGAGCGAGACAGGGTATGGCTACACCTTC.

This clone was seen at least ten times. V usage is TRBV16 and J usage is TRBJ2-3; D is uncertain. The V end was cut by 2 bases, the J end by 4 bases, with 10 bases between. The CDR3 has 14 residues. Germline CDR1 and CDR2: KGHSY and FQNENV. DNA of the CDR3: TGTGCCAGCAGCCAAGACATTGTGCCAGATACGCAGTATTTT. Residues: CASSQDIVPDTQYF. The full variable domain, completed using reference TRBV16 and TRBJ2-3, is GEEVAQTPKHLVRGEGQKAKLYCAPIKGHSYVFWYQQVLKNEFKFLISFQNENVFDETGMPKERFSAKCLPNSPCSLEIQATKLEDSAVYFCASSQDIVPDTQYFGPGTRLTVL.

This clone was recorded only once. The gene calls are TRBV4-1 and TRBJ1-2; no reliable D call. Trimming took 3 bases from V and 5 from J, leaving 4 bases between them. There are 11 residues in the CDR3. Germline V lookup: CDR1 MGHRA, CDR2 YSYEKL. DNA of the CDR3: TGCGCCAGCAGCCAGATTTATGGCTACACCTTC. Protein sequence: CASSQIYGYTF.

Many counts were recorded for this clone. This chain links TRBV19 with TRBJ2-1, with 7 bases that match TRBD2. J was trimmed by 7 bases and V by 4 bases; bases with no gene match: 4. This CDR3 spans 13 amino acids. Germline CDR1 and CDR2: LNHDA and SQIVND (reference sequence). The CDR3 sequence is CASSREGRNEQFF. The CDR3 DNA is TGTGCCAGTAGTAGGGAGGGGCGGAATGAGCAGTTCTTC. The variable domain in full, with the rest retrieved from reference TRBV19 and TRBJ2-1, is DGGITQSPKYLFRKEGQNVTLSCEQNLNHDAMYWYRQDPGQGLRLIYYSQIVNDFQKGDIAEGYSVSREKKESFPLTVTSAQKNPTAFYLCASSREGRNEQFFGPGTRLTVL.

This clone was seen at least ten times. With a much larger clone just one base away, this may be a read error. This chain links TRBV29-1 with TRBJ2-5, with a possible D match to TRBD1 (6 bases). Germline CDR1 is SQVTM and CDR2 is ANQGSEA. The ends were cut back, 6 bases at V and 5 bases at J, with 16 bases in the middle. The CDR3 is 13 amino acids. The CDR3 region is CSVNRVVGETQYF. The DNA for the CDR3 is TGCAGCGTAAACAGGGTCGTTGGGGAGACCCAGTACTTC.